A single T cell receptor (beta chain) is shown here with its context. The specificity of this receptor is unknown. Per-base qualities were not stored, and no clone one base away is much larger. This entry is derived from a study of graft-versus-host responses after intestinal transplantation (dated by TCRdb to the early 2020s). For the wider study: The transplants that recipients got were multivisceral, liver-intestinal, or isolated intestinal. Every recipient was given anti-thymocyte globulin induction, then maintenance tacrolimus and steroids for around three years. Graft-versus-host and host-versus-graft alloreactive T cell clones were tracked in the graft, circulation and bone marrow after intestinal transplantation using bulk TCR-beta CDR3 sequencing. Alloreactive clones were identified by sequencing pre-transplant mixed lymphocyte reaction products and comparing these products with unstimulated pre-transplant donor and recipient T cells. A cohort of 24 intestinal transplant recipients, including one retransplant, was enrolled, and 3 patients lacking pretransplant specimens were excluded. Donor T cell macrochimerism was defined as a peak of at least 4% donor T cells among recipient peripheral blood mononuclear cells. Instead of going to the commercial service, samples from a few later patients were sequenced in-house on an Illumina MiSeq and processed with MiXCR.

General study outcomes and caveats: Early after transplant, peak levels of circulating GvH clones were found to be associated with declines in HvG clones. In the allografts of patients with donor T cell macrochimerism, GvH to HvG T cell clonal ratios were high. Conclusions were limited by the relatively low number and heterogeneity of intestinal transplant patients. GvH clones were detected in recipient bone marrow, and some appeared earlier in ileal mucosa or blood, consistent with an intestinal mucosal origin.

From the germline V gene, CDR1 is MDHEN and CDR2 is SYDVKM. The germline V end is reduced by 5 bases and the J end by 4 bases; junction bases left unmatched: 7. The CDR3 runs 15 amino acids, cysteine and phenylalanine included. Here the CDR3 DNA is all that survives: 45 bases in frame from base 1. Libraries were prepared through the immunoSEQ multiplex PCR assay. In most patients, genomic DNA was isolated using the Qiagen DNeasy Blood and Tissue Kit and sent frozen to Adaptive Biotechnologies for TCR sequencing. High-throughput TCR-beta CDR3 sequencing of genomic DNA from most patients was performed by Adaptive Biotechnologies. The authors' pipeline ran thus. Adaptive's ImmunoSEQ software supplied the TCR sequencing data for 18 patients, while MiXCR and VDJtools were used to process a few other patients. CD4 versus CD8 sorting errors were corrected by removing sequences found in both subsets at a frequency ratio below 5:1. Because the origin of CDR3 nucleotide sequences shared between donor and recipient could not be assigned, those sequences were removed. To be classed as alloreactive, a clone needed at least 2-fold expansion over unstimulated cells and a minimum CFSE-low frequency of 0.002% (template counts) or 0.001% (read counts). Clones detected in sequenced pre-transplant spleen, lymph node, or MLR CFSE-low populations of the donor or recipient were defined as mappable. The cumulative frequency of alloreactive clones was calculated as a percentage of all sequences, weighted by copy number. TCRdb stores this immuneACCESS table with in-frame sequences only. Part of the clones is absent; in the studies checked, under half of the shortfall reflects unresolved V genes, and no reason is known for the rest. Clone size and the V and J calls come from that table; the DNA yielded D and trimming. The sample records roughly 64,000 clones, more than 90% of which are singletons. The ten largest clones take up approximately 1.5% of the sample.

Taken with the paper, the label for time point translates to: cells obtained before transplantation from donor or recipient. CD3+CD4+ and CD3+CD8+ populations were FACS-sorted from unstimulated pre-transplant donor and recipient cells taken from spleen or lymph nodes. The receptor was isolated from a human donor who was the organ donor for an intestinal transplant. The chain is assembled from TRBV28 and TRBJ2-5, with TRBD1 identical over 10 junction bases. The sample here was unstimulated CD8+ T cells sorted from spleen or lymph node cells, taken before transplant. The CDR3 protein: CASSPGTGEVETQYF. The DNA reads TGTGCCAGCAGTCCCGGGACAGGGGAGGTAGAGACCCAGTACTTC.